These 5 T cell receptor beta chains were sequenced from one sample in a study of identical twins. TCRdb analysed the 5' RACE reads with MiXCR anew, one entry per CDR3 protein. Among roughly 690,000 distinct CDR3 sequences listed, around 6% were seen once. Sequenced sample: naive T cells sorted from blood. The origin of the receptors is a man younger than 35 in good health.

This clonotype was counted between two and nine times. The chain's CDR3 is CAISETGEHYGYTF. CDR3 sequence (DNA): TGTGCCATCAGTGAGACAGGGGAGCACTATGGCTACACCTTC. The genes are TRBV10-3 and TRBJ1-2, with TRBD1 identical over 7 bases. The V gene end was trimmed by 2 bases and the J gene end by 3 bases; junction bases not matched to a gene: 3. Germline CDR1 ENHRY, CDR2 SYGVKD. CDR3 length: 14 residues.

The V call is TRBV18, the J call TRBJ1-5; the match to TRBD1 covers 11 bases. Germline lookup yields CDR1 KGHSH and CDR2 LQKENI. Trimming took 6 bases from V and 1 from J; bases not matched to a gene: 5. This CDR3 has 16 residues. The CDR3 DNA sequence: TGTGCCAGCTCGGACAGGGGGCAGATCAGCAATCAGCCCCAGCATTTT. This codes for CASSDRGQISNQPQHF.

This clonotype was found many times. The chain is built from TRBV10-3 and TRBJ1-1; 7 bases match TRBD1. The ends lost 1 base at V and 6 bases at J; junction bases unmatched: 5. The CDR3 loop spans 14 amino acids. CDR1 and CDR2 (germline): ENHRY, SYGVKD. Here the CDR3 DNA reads TGTGCCATCAGTGAGTTGCCAGGGGGACCTGAAGCTTTCTTT. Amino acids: CAISELPGGPEAFF.

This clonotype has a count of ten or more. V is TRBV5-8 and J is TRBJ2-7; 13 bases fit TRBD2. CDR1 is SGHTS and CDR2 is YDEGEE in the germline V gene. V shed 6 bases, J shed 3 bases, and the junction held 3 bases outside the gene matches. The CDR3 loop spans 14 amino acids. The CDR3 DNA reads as TGTGCCAGCAAAAGACTAGCGGGGGGCTACGAGCAGTACTTC. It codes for CASKRLAGGYEQYF.

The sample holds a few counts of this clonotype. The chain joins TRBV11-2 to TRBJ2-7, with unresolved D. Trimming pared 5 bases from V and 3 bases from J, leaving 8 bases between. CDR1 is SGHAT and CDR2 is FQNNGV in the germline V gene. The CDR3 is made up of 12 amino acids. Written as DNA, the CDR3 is TGTGCCAGCAGCCCCGATCTCTACGAGCAGTACGTC. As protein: CASSPDLYEQYV.